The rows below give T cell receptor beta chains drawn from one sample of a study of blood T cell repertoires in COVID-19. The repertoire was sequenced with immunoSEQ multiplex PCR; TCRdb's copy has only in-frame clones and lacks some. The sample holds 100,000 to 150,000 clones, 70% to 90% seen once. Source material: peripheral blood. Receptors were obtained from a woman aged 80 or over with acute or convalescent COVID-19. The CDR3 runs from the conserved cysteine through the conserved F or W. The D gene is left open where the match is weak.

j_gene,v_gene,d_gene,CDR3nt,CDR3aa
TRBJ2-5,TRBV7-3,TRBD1,TGTGCCAGCAGCCCCCGGACAGGACTCCAAGAGACCCAGTACTTC,CASSPRTGLQETQYF
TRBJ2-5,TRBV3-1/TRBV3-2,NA,TGTGCCAGCAGCTTAAGGAGGCCGACTCCGGAGACCCAGTACTTC,CASSLRRPTPETQYF
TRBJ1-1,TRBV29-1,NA,TGCAGCGTTGGGGCAGGGTTGAACACTGAAGCTTTCTTT,CSVGAGLNTEAFF
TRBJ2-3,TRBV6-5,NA,TGTGCCAGCAGTTCCTACAGGGTGAGCACAGATACGCAGTATTTT,CASSSYRVSTDTQYF
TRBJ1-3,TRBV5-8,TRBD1,TGTGCCAGCAGCTATCCGGGACAGGGGGCGTACACCATATATTTT,CASSYPGQGAYTIYF
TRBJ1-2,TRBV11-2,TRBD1,TGTGCCAGCAGCTCGGGACAGGGCTTAGCTAACTATGGCTACACCTTC,CASSSGQGLANYGYTF
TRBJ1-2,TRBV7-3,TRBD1,TGTGCCAGCAGCCCGACAGGGGCTCCTAACTATGGCTACACCTTC,CASSPTGAPNYGYTF
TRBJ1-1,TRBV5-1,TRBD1,TGCGCCAGCAGCCGGGAGACAGGGCTCGGGGCTGAAGCTTTCTTT,CASSRETGLGAEAFF
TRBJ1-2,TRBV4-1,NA,TGCGCCAGCTCCCGAGGGGGGGCGCCCGACTATGGCTACACCTTC,CASSRGGAPDYGYTF
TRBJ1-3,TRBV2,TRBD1,TGTGCCAGCAGTCCCGACAGGGTTAGAAACACCATATATTTT,CASSPDRVRNTIYF
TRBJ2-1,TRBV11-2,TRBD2,TGTGCCAGCAGCCCAAGGGGTAGCGGGAGGGCCCCAAACGTGCAGTTCTTC,CASSPRGSGRAPNVQFF